Each of the 14 T cell receptor beta chains below was sequenced from the same sample in a study of T cell changes during pregnancy in multiple sclerosis. The data were produced by immunoSEQ multiplex PCR, yet TCRdb's version contains in-frame clones alone and is incomplete. The sample yields roughly 23,000 clones, around 84% seen once. The source material was CD4+ T cells from peripheral blood mononuclear cells, sampled in the second trimester of pregnancy. These receptors were obtained from a female donor in good health, enrolled as a control in a pregnancy study.

The rearrangement links TRBV4-2 to TRBJ1-2; tentatively, D is TRBD1 (6 bases). Trimming removed 3 bases at V and 1 base at J, with 15 bases between. The germline CDR1 and CDR2 sequences are LGHNA and YNFKEQ. The CDR3 has 16 residues. The CDR3 loop is CASSQGVRGNNYGYTF. The CDR3 DNA reads as TGTGCCAGCAGCCAGGGTGTCAGGGGCAATAACTATGGCTACACCTTC.

This clone showed up just once. The chain links TRBV12-5 to TRBJ1-6, with 8 bases aligning to TRBD1. The trim removed 5 bases at V and 6 bases at J, leaving 6 bases unmatched. Germline V gene lookup returns CDR1 LGHNT and CDR2 FRNRAP. This CDR3 is 15 amino acids long. CDR3 loop: CASGEGTGTNSPLHF. CDR3 nucleotide sequence: TGTGCTAGTGGTGAGGGGACAGGTACTAATTCACCCCTCCACTTT. The variable domain in full, completed from reference TRBV12-5 and TRBJ1-6, reads DARVTQTPRHKVTEMGQEVTMRCQPILGHNTVFWYRQTMMQGLELLAYFRNRAPLDDSGMPKDRFSAEMPDATLATLKIQPSEPRDSAVYFCASGEGTGTNSPLHFGNGTRLTVT.

This chain links TRBV19 with TRBJ1-1, with D maybe TRBD1 (5 bases). V was cut by 5 bases and J by 4 bases, with 11 bases left in between. Germline lookup yields CDR1 LNHDA and CDR2 SQIVND (reference sequence). CDR3 length: 13 amino acids. CDR3 residues: CASSGAPGTEAFF. CDR3 nucleotide sequence: TGTGCCAGTAGTGGGGCTCCCGGCACTGAAGCTTTCTTT.

This chain joins TRBV6-6 and TRBJ1-5, with D perhaps matching TRBD1 (5 bases). Per the germline V gene, CDR1 is MNHNY and CDR2 is SVGAGI (reference sequence). V was clipped by 2 bases and J by 2 bases, with 13 bases between them. The CDR3 totals 16 residues. The CDR3 here is CASSYDGGKGNQPQHF. Written as DNA, the CDR3 is TGTGCCAGCAGTTACGACGGGGGAAAGGGCAATCAGCCCCAGCATTTT.

In nucleotides, the CDR3 is TGTGCCAGCAGTTACTTCTGGGGGCCGGGCACTGAAGCTTTCTTT. Protein product: CASSYFWGPGTEAFF. V and J are TRBV6-5 and TRBJ1-1, with TRBD1 as a possible D gene (6 bases). The CDR3 is 15 amino acids. Looked up from germline, CDR1 is MNHEY and CDR2 is SVGAGI. V shed 1 base and J shed 4 bases, with 13 bases lying between them.

The V gene is TRBV4-2, the J gene TRBJ1-1; TRBD1 matches at 7 bases. The germline gives CDR1 LGHNA, CDR2 YNFKEQ. The CDR3 length is 15 residues. J gave up 3 bases and V 4 bases, and 8 bases lay outside the gene matches. CDR3 sequence reads: CASSRETGLDTEAFF. The CDR3 nucleotides are TGTGCCAGCAGCCGAGAGACAGGGCTTGACACTGAAGCTTTCTTT.

The chain combines TRBV7-2 with TRBJ1-6, with TRBD1 matching 8 bases. Germline CDR1 reads SGHTA; CDR2 reads FQGNSA. The CDR3 totals 14 residues. V was clipped by 4 bases and J by 7 bases; unmatched bases: 3. CDR3 coding DNA: TGTGCCAGCAGCTCGGACAGGGTAAATTCACCCCTCCACTTT. It translates to CASSSDRVNSPLHF.

The chain uses TRBV6-6 and TRBJ2-3, with D maybe TRBD2 (6 bases). This CDR3 is 14 amino acids long. The germline CDR1 and CDR2 sequences are MNHNY and SVGAGI (reference sequence). V was pared by 4 bases and J by 1 base, with 9 bases between. The CDR3 loop is CASSFGGGTDTQYF. CDR3 sequence (DNA): TGTGCCAGCAGTTTCGGCGGGGGCACAGATACGCAGTATTTT.

The J gene is TRBJ1-5, the V gene TRBV5-6, with 7 nucleotides matching TRBD1. Germline V gene sequence: CDR1 SGHDT, CDR2 YYEEEE. Trimming took 4 bases from V and 1 from J; bases not matched to a gene: 5. The CDR3 has 15 amino acids. The DNA for the CDR3 is TGTGCCAGCAGCACCCAGGGGGTAAGCAATCAGCCCCAGCATTTT. As protein: CASSTQGVSNQPQHF.

This chain connects TRBV27 to TRBJ1-4; perhaps TRBD1 as D (5 bases). The CDR3 contains 16 residues. Looked up from germline, CDR1 is MNHEY and CDR2 is SMNVEV (reference sequence). V was pared by 5 bases and J by 4 bases, with 17 bases between. CDR3: CASSPDLGGFNEKLFF. In nucleotides, the CDR3 is TGTGCCAGCAGTCCCGATCTGGGGGGGTTTAATGAAAAACTGTTTTTT. Filled out from reference TRBV27 and TRBJ1-4, the complete variable domain reads EAQVTQNPRYLITVTGKKLTVTCSQNMNHEYMSWYRQDPGLGLRQIYYSMNVEVTDKGDVPEGYKVSRKEKRNFPLILESPSPNQTSLYFCASSPDLGGFNEKLFFGSGTQLSVL.

V gene TRBV7-3 combines with J gene TRBJ2-5; 15 bases are shared with TRBD2. Germline V gene sequence: CDR1 SGHTA, CDR2 FQGTGA. The CDR3 sequence is 16 residues long. Losses at the gene ends were 5 bases for V and 2 bases for J; bases not matched to a gene: 3. The CDR3 DNA reads TGTGCCAGCAGCAGGGGACTAGCGGGGGGACAAGAGACCCAGTACTTC. This codes for CASSRGLAGGQETQYF. The whole variable domain, filled in from reference TRBV7-3 and TRBJ2-5, reads GAGVSQTPSNKVTEKGKYVELRCDPISGHTALYWYRQSLGQGPEFLIYFQGTGAADDSGLPNDRFFAVRPEGSVSTLKIQRTERGDSAVYLCASSRGLAGGQETQYFGPGTRLLVL.

The V and J genes are TRBV6-5 and TRBJ1-5; D not resolved. The length of the CDR3 is 13 residues. Germline V CDR1 and CDR2: MNHEY, SVGAGI. The germline V and J ends were trimmed by 5 bases and 5 bases, with 10 bases remaining between them. CDR3 DNA: TGTGCCAGCAGTGGAACGAGGTATCAGCCCCAGCATTTT. It codes for CASSGTRYQPQHF.

CDR3 DNA sequence: TGCAGCGGGGGGACAGGCTTAGCTAACTATGGCTACACCTTC. As protein: CSGGTGLANYGYTF. This chain connects TRBV29-1 to TRBJ1-2; 8 bases are a match to TRBD1. Germline V lookup: CDR1 SQVTM, CDR2 ANQGSEA. V shed 7 bases and J 0 bases; nucleotides not matched to a gene: 7. This CDR3 comprises 14 residues.

This clone has a handful of counts. This rearrangement joins TRBV9 to TRBJ2-7; 13 nucleotides agree with TRBD2. CDR1 and CDR2 (germline): SGDLS, YYNGEE. The length of the CDR3 is 15 residues. V was clipped by 4 bases and J by 2 bases; unmatched bases: 3. CDR3 in amino acids: CASSQGLAGTYEQYF. CDR3 sequence (DNA): TGTGCCAGCAGCCAGGGACTAGCGGGGACCTACGAGCAGTACTTC.